This TCR beta chain was documented in a study of blood T cell repertoires in COVID-19. The wider study: The analysed material was cDNA or gDNA that came from T cells, B-cell-depleted T cells, or PBMCs.

Trimming took 10 bases from V and 4 from J; bases not matched to a gene: 6. CDR3 size: 12 residues. From germline, CDR1 is LNHDA and CDR2 SQIVND (reference sequence). This table comes from immunoSEQ multiplex PCR, and its TCRdb copy is limited to in-frame clones, with some not included. The data hold roughly 100,000 clones, with around 76% observed a single time. The J gene is TRBJ1-2, the V gene TRBV19; 7 bases align to TRBD1. The specimen was peripheral blood. The TCR comes from a woman between 70 and 85 years old with acute or convalescent COVID-19. Here the CDR3 DNA reads TGTGCCACCCAGGGGGTCGGCTATGGCTACACCTTC. Translation gives CATQGVGYGYTF.